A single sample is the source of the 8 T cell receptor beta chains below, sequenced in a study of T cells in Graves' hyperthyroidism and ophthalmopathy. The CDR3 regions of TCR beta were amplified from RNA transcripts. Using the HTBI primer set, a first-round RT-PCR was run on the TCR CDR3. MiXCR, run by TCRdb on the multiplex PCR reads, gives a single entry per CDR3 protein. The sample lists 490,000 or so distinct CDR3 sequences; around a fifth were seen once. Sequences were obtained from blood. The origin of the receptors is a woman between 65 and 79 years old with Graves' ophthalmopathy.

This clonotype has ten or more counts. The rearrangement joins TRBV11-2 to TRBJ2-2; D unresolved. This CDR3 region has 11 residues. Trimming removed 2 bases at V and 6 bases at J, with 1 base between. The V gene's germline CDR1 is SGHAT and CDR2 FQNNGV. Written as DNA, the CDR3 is TGTGCCAGCAGCTTATCCGGGGAGCTGTTTTTT. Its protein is CASSLSGELFF.

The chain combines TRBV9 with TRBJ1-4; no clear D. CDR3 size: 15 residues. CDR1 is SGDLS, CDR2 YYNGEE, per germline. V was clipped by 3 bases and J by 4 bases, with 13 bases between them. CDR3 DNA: TGTGCCAGCAGCGGGAGTGGGCAGGTTAATGAAAAACTGTTTTTT. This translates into CASSGSGQVNEKLFF.

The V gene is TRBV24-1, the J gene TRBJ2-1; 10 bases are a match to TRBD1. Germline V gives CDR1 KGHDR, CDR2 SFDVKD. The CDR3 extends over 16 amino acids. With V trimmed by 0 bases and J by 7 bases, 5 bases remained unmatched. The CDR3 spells CATSDLDRGRLNEQFF. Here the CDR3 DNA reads TGTGCCACCAGTGATTTGGACAGGGGGCGCCTGAATGAGCAGTTCTTC.

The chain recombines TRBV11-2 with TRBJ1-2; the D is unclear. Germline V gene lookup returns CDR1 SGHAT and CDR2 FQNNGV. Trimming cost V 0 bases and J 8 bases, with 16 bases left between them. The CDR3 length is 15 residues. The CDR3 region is CASSLDFGGVGGYTF. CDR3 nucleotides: TGTGCCAGCAGCTTAGATTTTGGTGGGGTGGGGGGCTACACCTTC.

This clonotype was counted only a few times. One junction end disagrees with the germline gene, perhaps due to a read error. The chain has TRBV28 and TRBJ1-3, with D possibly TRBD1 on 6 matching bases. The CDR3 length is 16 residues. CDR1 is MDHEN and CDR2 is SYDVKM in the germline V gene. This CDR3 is CASTLPFSGERNTIYF. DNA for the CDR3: TGTGCCAGCACTTTACCCTTCTCAGGGGAGAGGAACACCATATATTTT. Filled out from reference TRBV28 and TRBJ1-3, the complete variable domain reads DVKVTQSSRYLVKRTGEKVFLECVQDMDHENMFWYRQDPGLGLRLIYFSYDVKMKEKGDIPEGYSVSREKKERFSLILESASTNQTSMYLCASTLPFSGERNTIYFGEGSWLTVV.

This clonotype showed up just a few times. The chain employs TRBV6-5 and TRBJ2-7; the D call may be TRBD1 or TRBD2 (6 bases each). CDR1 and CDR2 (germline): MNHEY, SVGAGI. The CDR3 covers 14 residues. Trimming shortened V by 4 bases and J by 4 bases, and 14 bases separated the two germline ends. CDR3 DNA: TGTGCCAGCAGTTTAACAGGGAGGAGGTACGAGCAGTACTTC. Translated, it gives CASSLTGRRYEQYF.

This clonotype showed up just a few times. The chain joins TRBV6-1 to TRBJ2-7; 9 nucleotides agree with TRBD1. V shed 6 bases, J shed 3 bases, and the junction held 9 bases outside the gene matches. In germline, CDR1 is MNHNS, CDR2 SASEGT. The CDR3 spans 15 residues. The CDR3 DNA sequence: TGTGCCAGCAGAGCACCGGGACAGGGAAACTACGAGCAGTACTTC. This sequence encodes CASRAPGQGNYEQYF.

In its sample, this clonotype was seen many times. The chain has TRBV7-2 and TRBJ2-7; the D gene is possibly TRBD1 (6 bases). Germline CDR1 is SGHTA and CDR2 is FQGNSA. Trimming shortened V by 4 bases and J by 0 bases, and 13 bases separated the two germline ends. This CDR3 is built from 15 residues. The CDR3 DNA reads TGTGCCAGCAGCTCCAGGGGCCTAAGCTCCTACGAGCAGTACTTC. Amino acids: CASSSRGLSSYEQYF.